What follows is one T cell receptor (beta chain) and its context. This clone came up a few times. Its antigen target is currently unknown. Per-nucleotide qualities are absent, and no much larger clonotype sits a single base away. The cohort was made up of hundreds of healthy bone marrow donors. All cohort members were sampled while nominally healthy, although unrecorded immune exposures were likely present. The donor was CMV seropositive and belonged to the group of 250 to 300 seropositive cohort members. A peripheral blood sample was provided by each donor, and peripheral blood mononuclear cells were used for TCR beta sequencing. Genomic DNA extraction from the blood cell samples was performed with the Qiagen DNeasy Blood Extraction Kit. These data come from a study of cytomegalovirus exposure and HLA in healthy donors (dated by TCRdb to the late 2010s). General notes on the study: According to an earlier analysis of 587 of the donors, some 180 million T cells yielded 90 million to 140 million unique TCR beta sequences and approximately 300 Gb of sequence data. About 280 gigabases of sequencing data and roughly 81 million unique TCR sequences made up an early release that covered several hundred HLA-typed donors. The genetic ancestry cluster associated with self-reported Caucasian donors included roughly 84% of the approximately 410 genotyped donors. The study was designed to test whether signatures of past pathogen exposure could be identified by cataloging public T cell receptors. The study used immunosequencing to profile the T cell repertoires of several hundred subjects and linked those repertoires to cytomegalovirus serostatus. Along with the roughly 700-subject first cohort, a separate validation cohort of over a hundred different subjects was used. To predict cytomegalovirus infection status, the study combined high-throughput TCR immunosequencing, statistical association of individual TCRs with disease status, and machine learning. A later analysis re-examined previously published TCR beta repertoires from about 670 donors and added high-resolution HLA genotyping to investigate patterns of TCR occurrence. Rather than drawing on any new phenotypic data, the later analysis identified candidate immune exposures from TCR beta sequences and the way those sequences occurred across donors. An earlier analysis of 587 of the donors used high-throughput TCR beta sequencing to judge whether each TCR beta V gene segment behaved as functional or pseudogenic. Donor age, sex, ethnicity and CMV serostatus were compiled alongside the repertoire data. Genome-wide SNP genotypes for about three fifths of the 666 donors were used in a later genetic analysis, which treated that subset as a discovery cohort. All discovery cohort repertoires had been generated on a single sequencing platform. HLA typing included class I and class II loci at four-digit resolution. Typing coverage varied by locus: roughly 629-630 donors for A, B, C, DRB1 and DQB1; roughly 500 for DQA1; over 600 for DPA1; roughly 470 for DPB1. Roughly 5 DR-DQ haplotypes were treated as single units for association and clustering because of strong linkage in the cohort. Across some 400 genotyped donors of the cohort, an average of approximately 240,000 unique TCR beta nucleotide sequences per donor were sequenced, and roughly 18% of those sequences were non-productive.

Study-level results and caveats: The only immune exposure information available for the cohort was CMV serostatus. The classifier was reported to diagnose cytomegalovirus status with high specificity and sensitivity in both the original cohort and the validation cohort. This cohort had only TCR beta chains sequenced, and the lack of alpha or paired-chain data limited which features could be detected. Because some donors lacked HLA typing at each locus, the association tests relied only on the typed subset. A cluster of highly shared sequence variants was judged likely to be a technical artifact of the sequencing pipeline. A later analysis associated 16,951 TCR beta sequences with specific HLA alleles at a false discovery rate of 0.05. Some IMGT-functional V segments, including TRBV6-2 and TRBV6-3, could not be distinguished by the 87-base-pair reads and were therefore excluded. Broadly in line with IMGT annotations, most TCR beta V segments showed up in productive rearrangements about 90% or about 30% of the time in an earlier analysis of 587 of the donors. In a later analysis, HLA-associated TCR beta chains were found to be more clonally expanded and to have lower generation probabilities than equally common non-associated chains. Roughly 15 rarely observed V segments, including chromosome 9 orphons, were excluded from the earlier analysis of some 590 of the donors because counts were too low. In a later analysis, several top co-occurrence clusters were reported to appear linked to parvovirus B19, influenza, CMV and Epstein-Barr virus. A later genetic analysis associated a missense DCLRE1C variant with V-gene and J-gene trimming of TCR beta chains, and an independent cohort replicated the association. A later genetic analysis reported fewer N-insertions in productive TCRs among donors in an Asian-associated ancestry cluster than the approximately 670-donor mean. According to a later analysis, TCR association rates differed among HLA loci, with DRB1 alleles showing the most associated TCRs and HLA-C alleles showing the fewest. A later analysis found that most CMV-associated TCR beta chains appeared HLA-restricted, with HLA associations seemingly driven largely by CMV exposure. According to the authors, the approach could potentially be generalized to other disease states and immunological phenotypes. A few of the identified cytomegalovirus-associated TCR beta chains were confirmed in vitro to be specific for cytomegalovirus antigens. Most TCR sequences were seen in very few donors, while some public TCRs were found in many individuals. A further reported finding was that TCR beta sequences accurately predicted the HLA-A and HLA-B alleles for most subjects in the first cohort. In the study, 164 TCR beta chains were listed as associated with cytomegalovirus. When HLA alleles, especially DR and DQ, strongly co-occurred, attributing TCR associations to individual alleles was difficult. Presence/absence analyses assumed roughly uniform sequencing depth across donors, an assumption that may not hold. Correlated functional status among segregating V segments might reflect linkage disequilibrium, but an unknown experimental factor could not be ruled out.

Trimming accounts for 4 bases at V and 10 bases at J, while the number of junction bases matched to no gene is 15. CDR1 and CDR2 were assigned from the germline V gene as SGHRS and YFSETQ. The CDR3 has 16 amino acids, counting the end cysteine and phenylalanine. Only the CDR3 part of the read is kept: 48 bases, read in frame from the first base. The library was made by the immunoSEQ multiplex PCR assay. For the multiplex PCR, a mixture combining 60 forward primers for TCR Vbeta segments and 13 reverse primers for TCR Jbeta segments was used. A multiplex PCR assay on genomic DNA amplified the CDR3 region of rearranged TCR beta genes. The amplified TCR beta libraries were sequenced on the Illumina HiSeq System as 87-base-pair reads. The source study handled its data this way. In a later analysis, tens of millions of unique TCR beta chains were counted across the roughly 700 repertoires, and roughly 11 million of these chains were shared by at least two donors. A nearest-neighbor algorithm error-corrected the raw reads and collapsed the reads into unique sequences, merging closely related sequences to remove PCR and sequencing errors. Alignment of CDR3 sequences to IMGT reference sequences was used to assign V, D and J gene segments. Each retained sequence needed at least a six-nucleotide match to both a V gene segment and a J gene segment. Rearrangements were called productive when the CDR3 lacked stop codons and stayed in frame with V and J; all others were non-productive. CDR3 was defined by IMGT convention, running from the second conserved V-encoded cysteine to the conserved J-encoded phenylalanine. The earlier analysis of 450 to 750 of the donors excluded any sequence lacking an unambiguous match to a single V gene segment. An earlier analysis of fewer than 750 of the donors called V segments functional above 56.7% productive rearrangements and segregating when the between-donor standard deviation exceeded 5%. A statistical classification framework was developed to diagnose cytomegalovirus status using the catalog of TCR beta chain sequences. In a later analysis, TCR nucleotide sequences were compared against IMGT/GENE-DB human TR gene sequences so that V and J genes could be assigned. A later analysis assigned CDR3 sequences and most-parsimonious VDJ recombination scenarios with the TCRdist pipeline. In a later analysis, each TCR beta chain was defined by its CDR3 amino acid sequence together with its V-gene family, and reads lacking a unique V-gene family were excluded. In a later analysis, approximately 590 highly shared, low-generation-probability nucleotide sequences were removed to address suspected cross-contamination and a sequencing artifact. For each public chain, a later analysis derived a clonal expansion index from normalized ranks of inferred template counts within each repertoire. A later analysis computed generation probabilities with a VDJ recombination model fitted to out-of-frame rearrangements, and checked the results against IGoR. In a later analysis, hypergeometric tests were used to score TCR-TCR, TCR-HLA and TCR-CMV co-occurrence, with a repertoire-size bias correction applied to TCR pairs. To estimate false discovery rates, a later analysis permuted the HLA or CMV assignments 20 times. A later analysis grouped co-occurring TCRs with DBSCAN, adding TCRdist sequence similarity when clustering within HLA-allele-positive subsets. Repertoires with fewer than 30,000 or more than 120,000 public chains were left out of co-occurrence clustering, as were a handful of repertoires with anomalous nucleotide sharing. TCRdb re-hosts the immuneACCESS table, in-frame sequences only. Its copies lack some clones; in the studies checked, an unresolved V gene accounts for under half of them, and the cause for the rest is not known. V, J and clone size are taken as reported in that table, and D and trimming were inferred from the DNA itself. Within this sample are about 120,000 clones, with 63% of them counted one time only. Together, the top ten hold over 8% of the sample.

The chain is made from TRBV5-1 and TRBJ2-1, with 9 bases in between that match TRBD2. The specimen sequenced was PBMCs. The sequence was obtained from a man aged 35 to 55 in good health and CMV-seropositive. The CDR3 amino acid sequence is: CASSTPGLATGREQFF. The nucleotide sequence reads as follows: TGCGCCAGCAGCACGCCGGGACTAGCCACGGGTAGGGAGCAGTTCTTC. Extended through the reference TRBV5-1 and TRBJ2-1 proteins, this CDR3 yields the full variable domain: KAGVTQTPRYLIKTRGQQVTLSCSPISGHRSVSWYQQTPGQGLQFLFEYFSETQRNKGNFPGRFSGRQFSNSRSEMNVSTLELGDSALYLCASSTPGLATGREQFFGPGTRLTVL.